Reported below is one TCR beta chain. The antigen is not known. This entry is derived from a study of cytomegalovirus exposure and HLA in healthy donors. The study's findings and limits: Later analysis demonstrated an association between a missense DCLRE1C variant and TCR beta V- and J-gene trimming. V segments that were indistinguishable, TRBV6-2 and TRBV6-3 among them, were omitted from analysis. Serostatus for CMV was the only available immune exposure information.

The CDR3 extends over 14 amino acids. Trimming removed 5 bases from V and 7 bases from J; junction bases left unmatched: 6. Germline CDR1 is LNHDA and CDR2 is SQIVND (reference sequence). Researchers ran the PCR with 60 Vbeta and 13 Jbeta primers. The data were produced by immunoSEQ multiplex PCR, yet TCRdb's version contains in-frame clones alone and is incomplete. The sample carries fewer than 250,000 clones, roughly 82% recorded once. J is TRBJ2-1 and V is TRBV19, with 9 nucleotides matching TRBD1. The TCR sequence derives from a man between 40 and 49 years old in good health and CMV-seropositive. The sample comprised PBMCs. The CDR3 coding sequence is TGTGCCAGTAGTTTCCGACAGGGGGTAAATGAGCAGTTCTTC. This encodes CASSFRQGVNEQFF.